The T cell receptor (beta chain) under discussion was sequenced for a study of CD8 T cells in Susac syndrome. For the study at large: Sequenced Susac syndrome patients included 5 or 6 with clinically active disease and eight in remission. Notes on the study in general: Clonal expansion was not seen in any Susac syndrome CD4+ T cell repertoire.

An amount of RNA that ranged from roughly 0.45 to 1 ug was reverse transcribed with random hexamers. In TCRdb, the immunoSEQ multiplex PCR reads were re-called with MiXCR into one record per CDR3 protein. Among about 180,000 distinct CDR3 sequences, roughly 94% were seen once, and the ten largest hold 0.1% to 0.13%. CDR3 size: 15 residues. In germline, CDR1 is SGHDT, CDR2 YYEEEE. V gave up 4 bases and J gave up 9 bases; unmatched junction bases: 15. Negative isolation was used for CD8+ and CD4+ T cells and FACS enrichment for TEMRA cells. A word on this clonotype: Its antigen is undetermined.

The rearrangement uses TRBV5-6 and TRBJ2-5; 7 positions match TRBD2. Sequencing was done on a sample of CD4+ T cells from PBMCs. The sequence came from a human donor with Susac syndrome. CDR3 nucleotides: TGTGCCAGCAGCCTCGGAGGCAGCGGGGCCCGGGCCCAGTACTTC. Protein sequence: CASSLGGSGARAQYF.